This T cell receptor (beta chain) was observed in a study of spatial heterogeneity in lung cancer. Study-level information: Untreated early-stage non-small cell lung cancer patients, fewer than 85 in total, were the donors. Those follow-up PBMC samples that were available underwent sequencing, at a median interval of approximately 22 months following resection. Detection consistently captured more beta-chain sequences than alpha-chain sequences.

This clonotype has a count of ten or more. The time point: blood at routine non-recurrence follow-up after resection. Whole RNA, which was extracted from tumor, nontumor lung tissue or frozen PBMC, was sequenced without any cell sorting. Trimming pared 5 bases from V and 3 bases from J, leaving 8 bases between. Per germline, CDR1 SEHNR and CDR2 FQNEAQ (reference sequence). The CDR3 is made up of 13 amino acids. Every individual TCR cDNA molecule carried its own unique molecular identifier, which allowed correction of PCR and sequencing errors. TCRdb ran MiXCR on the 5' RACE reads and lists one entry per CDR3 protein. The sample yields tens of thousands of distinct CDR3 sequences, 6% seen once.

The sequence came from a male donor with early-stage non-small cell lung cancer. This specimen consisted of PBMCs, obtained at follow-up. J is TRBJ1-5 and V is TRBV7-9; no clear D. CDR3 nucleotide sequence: TGTGCCAGCAGCAATAGCCCCAATCAGCCCCAGCATTTT. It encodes CASSNSPNQPQHF. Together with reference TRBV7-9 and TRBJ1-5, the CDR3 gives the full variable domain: DTGVSQNPRHKITKRGQNVTFRCDPISEHNRLYWYRQTLGQGPEFLTYFQNEAQLEKSRLLSDRFSAERPKGSFSTLEIQRTEQGDSAMYLCASSNSPNQPQHFGDGTRLSIL.